These T cell receptor beta chains were read from a single sample in a study of T cell repertoires in cytomegalovirus infection. Their antigens remain unidentified. TCRdb reanalysed the reads using MiXCR and keeps one entry per CDR3 protein. The sample has about a million distinct CDR3 sequences; 25% to 40% are singletons. The input for sequencing was cultured CD8+ T cells from PBMCs, taken from culture after CMV antigen stimulation. The receptors derive from a human donor in good health (CMV status not recorded). Some clones in this sample may be carry-over from other donors' samples. Each CDR3 is given with its conserved first and last residue. The order of the fields is J gene, D gene, clone size, V gene, CDR3 DNA, CDR3 protein. A D gene is named only where the DNA matches it firmly. Size tells how often a clone was seen (once, few, many) or the class of an expanded clone, and some rows leave it out.

j_call: TRBJ2-7
d_call: TRBD1
clone_size: few
v_call: TRBV10-1
cdr3_nt: TGCGCCAGCAGTGAGTCCCCCCCCGGACAGGGTTCCTACGAGCAGTACTTC
cdr3_aa: CASSESPPGQGSYEQYF

j_call: TRBJ1-1
d_call: .
clone_size: once
v_call: TRBV29-1
cdr3_nt: TGCAGCGTTGAAGGCGGAAACACTGAAGCTTTCTTT
cdr3_aa: CSVEGGNTEAFF

j_call: TRBJ2-1
d_call: TRBD1
clone_size: few
v_call: TRBV24-1
cdr3_nt: TGTGCCACCAGGGACAGGGGCGGTGGCGGTGAGCAGTTCTTC
cdr3_aa: CATRDRGGGGEQFF

j_call: TRBJ2-1
d_call: TRBD2
clone_size: many
v_call: TRBV7-2
cdr3_nt: TGTGCCAGCAGCCCGACTAGCGGGGGGCACCCCTCTTACAATGAGCAGTTCTTC
cdr3_aa: CASSPTSGGHPSYNEQFF

j_call: TRBJ1-2
d_call: .
clone_size: .
v_call: TRBV6-6
cdr3_nt: TGTGCCAGCAGTTACCCCCAAGATGGCTACACCTTC
cdr3_aa: CASSYPQDGYTF

j_call: TRBJ2-3
d_call: .
clone_size: few
v_call: TRBV6-1
cdr3_nt: TGTGCCAGCAATGGCTACTTCACAGATACGCAGTATTTT
cdr3_aa: CASNGYFTDTQYF

j_call: TRBJ2-7
d_call: TRBD2
clone_size: .
v_call: TRBV2
cdr3_nt: TGTGCCAGCAGGACTAGCGAGACCTACGAGCAGTACTTC
cdr3_aa: CASRTSETYEQYF

j_call: TRBJ2-7
d_call: .
clone_size: .
v_call: TRBV7-9
cdr3_nt: TGTGCCAGCAGCCCCCAAGACGGCCCCTACGAGCAGTACTTC
cdr3_aa: CASSPQDGPYEQYF

j_call: TRBJ2-5
d_call: .
clone_size: few
v_call: TRBV19
cdr3_nt: TGTGCCAGTAGTATAGTAGAGCGGGTGTCACTATTAGAGACCCAGTACTTC
cdr3_aa: CASSIVERVSLLETQYF

j_call: TRBJ2-3
d_call: TRBD2
clone_size: .
v_call: TRBV28
cdr3_nt: TGTGCCAGCAGTTTACCAGCTAGCGGGGGGGCCGTAGATACGCAGTATTTT
cdr3_aa: CASSLPASGGAVDTQYF

j_call: TRBJ1-5
d_call: TRBD1
clone_size: .
v_call: TRBV4-1
cdr3_nt: TGCGCCAGCAGCCCAAAGGGGGGACAGCTACTTCTCAATCAGCCCCAGCATTTT
cdr3_aa: CASSPKGGQLLLNQPQHF

j_call: TRBJ2-1
d_call: TRBD2
clone_size: .
v_call: TRBV2
cdr3_nt: TGTGCCAGCAACCTTAGCGGGAGAAGCTCCTACAATGAGCAGTTCTTC
cdr3_aa: CASNLSGRSSYNEQFF

j_call: TRBJ2-3
d_call: .
clone_size: few
v_call: TRBV6-5
cdr3_nt: TGTGCCAGCAGTTACACGTCGGGAACAGATACGCAGTATTTT
cdr3_aa: CASSYTSGTDTQYF

j_call: TRBJ2-2
d_call: .
clone_size: .
v_call: TRBV24-1
cdr3_nt: TGTGCCACCTTATCCCCAGGCACCGGGGAGCTGTTTTTT
cdr3_aa: CATLSPGTGELFF

j_call: TRBJ1-1
d_call: TRBD1
clone_size: few
v_call: TRBV19
cdr3_nt: TGTGCCAGTAGTATACGGGACAGGGGGCCGGACACTGAAGCTTTCTTT
cdr3_aa: CASSIRDRGPDTEAFF

j_call: TRBJ2-1
d_call: TRBD2
clone_size: many
v_call: TRBV7-6
cdr3_nt: TGTGCCAGCAGCCTGTGGACTAGCGGGGTCAATGAGCAGTTCTTC
cdr3_aa: CASSLWTSGVNEQFF

j_call: TRBJ1-1
d_call: .
clone_size: few
v_call: TRBV7-9
cdr3_nt: TGTGCCAGCAGCGGACCGACAGTCCTGGGGACTGAAGCTTTCTTT
cdr3_aa: CASSGPTVLGTEAFF

j_call: TRBJ2-5
d_call: TRBD1
clone_size: many
v_call: TRBV12-3/TRBV12-4
cdr3_nt: TGTGCCAGCAGGGGGGACAGAACGAAGACCCAGTACTTC
cdr3_aa: CASRGDRTKTQYF

j_call: TRBJ2-2
d_call: .
clone_size: .
v_call: TRBV5-5
cdr3_nt: TGTGCCAGCACCCCGCCCGGCGGCGGGGAGCTGTTTTTT
cdr3_aa: CASTPPGGGELFF

j_call: TRBJ1-5
d_call: .
clone_size: .
v_call: TRBV19
cdr3_nt: TGTGCCAGTAGTACACCCTCGGGAGGGGCGGCGTTCTGGGGTAATCAGCCCCAGCATTTT
cdr3_aa: CASSTPSGGAAFWGNQPQHF

j_call: TRBJ1-1
d_call: TRBD1
clone_size: .
v_call: TRBV14
cdr3_nt: TGTGCCAGCAGCCAATGGGAGACGACAGGGTTGAACACTGAAGCTTTCTTT
cdr3_aa: CASSQWETTGLNTEAFF

j_call: TRBJ1-6
d_call: .
clone_size: .
v_call: TRBV2
cdr3_nt: TGTGCCAGTGGGGGATCACATGCCGCTTATAATTCACCCCTCCACTTT
cdr3_aa: CASGGSHAAYNSPLHF

j_call: TRBJ1-5
d_call: .
clone_size: .
v_call: TRBV28
cdr3_nt: TGTGCCAGCAGACTCGGTGGGATCGGCGGCAGCAATCAGCCCCAGCATTTT
cdr3_aa: CASRLGGIGGSNQPQHF

j_call: TRBJ2-5
d_call: .
clone_size: few
v_call: TRBV7-3
cdr3_nt: TGTGCCAGCAGCTTAGCTACGGATTGGGAGACCCAGTACTTC
cdr3_aa: CASSLATDWETQYF

j_call: TRBJ2-1
d_call: .
clone_size: few
v_call: TRBV7-8
cdr3_nt: TGTGCCAGCAGCTTAGCGGCCCGGCGTTATAATGAGCAGTTCTTC
cdr3_aa: CASSLAARRYNEQFF

j_call: TRBJ2-5
d_call: TRBD1
clone_size: few
v_call: TRBV2
cdr3_nt: TGTGCCAGCAGGCAGGGACAGGGAAAAGAGACCCAGTACTTC
cdr3_aa: CASRQGQGKETQYF

j_call: TRBJ2-1
d_call: TRBD2
clone_size: few
v_call: TRBV13
cdr3_nt: TGTGCCAGCAGCTTAGAACTAGCGGGGCCCGATGAGCAGTTCTTC
cdr3_aa: CASSLELAGPDEQFF

j_call: TRBJ1-2
d_call: TRBD1
clone_size: few
v_call: TRBV6-5
cdr3_nt: TGTGCCAGCGGACAGGGGGTCTTTGGCTACACCTTC
cdr3_aa: CASGQGVFGYTF

j_call: TRBJ2-2
d_call: TRBD2
clone_size: .
v_call: TRBV6-2/TRBV6-3
cdr3_nt: TGTGCCAGCAGTTACTCGTTGATCGGGGGGTTTACCGGGGAGCTGTTTTTT
cdr3_aa: CASSYSLIGGFTGELFF

j_call: TRBJ1-1
d_call: .
clone_size: many
v_call: TRBV7-8
cdr3_nt: TGTGCCGCCGAGAGTCGAAGCACTGAAGCTTTCTTT
cdr3_aa: CAAESRSTEAFF

j_call: TRBJ1-1
d_call: .
clone_size: .
v_call: TRBV5-4
cdr3_nt: TGTGCCAGCAGCTTCCTAATTCCAGGAAACACTGAAGCTTTCTTT
cdr3_aa: CASSFLIPGNTEAFF

j_call: TRBJ2-2
d_call: TRBD1
clone_size: many
v_call: TRBV24-1
cdr3_nt: TGTGCCACCAGTGATTCATGGGGACAGGACACCGGGGAGCTGTTTTTT
cdr3_aa: CATSDSWGQDTGELFF

j_call: TRBJ2-5
d_call: .
clone_size: .
v_call: TRBV4-2
cdr3_nt: TGTGCCAGCAGCCAAGATGGAGGGGCCCAAGAGACCCAGTACTTC
cdr3_aa: CASSQDGGAQETQYF

j_call: TRBJ2-2
d_call: TRBD2
clone_size: .
v_call: TRBV9
cdr3_nt: TGTGCCAGCAGCGACCCCCCGGGACTAGTTAACACCGGGGAGCTGTTTTTT
cdr3_aa: CASSDPPGLVNTGELFF

j_call: TRBJ1-1
d_call: .
clone_size: many
v_call: TRBV7-2
cdr3_nt: TGTGCCAGCAGCTCCGCAGGGACCCTGAACACTGAAGCTTTCTTT
cdr3_aa: CASSSAGTLNTEAFF

j_call: TRBJ1-2
d_call: .
clone_size: .
v_call: TRBV10-3
cdr3_nt: TGTGCCATCAGTGAGGCCCTGAGACAATACTATGGCTACACCTTC
cdr3_aa: CAISEALRQYYGYTF

j_call: TRBJ1-2
d_call: .
clone_size: few
v_call: TRBV27
cdr3_nt: TGTGCCAGCAGTTTATCGGGGTGGGGAAACTATGGCTACACCTTC
cdr3_aa: CASSLSGWGNYGYTF

j_call: TRBJ1-1
d_call: .
clone_size: many
v_call: TRBV12-5
cdr3_nt: TGTGCTAGTGGTCCGCCCGGGGTAGCTTTCTTT
cdr3_aa: CASGPPGVAFF

j_call: TRBJ2-3
d_call: .
clone_size: .
v_call: TRBV24-1
cdr3_nt: TGTGCCACCAGTGACCGCCGAAGCGATACGCAGTATTTT
cdr3_aa: CATSDRRSDTQYF

j_call: TRBJ1-2
d_call: .
clone_size: few
v_call: TRBV2
cdr3_nt: TGTGCCAGCAGTGATAACCGCCGTAACTATGGCTACACCTTC
cdr3_aa: CASSDNRRNYGYTF

j_call: TRBJ2-1
d_call: .
clone_size: .
v_call: TRBV7-9
cdr3_nt: TGTGCCAGCAGCAGAACCCTGTACTCCTACAATGAGCAGTTCTTC
cdr3_aa: CASSRTLYSYNEQFF

j_call: TRBJ2-1
d_call: TRBD2
clone_size: .
v_call: TRBV9
cdr3_nt: TGTGCCAGCAGCCCGAGCCCGGGGGAGGGAAATGAGCAGTTCTTC
cdr3_aa: CASSPSPGEGNEQFF

j_call: TRBJ1-2
d_call: .
clone_size: .
v_call: TRBV29-1
cdr3_nt: TGCAGCGTTGAATGGGCGGCAGGAGACGGCTATGGCTACACCTTC
cdr3_aa: CSVEWAAGDGYGYTF

j_call: TRBJ1-1
d_call: .
clone_size: few
v_call: TRBV12-3/TRBV12-4
cdr3_nt: TGTGCCAGCAGTTCCCATATAGCTCCAAAGAACACTGAAGCTTTCTTT
cdr3_aa: CASSSHIAPKNTEAFF

j_call: TRBJ1-6
d_call: .
clone_size: few
v_call: TRBV5-6
cdr3_nt: TGTGCCAGCAGCTTGGCACGCAGGGGCTTTAATTCACCCCTCCACTTT
cdr3_aa: CASSLARRGFNSPLHF

j_call: TRBJ2-1
d_call: .
clone_size: .
v_call: TRBV7-6
cdr3_nt: TGTGCCAGCAGCTCAGCAGAGCTAAATGAGCAGTTCTTC
cdr3_aa: CASSSAELNEQFF

j_call: TRBJ2-5
d_call: TRBD2
clone_size: .
v_call: TRBV6-5
cdr3_nt: TGTGCCAACAGTTGGGGGACTAGCGGGGGTCTGGAGACCCAGTACTTC
cdr3_aa: CANSWGTSGGLETQYF